These 23 T cell receptor beta chains were sequenced from one sample in a study of blood T cell repertoires in COVID-19. The data were produced by immunoSEQ multiplex PCR, yet TCRdb's version contains in-frame clones alone and is incomplete. This sample carries about 190,000 clones, approximately 90% of them seen once, and the ten largest clones take approximately 4.5%. The specimen sequenced was peripheral blood. The receptors were sampled from a human donor in a cohort sampled during active COVID-19.

This clone has only one observation. The chain uses TRBV6-2 or TRBV6-3 and TRBJ2-1; TRBD2 might be the D (6 bases). This CDR3 is 13 amino acids long. The germline V and J ends were trimmed by 2 bases and 5 bases, with 7 bases remaining between them. Germline V gives CDR1 MNHEY, CDR2 SVGEGT. CDR3 in DNA: TGTGCCAGCAGTTACCGGGAGAACAATGAGCAGTTCTTC. Translation: CASSYRENNEQFF.

The chain uses TRBV10-3 and TRBJ1-1; the match to TRBD1 covers 7 bases. Trimming removed 4 bases from V and 2 bases from J; junction bases left unmatched: 7. Germline lookup yields CDR1 ENHRY and CDR2 SYGVKD. CDR3 length: 15 residues. The CDR3 DNA follows: TGTGCCATCAGTGCCCGACAGGGACACAACACTGAAGCTTTCTTT. Its translation is CAISARQGHNTEAFF.

V is TRBV6-5 and J is TRBJ2-3, with D unresolved. Trimming left V 8 bases short and J 1 base short, with 16 bases between. CDR3 length: 15 residues. Germline V CDR1 and CDR2: MNHEY, SVGAGI. The CDR3 DNA reads as TGTGCCAGCCTCCCGAACAAAGTTGGCACAGATACGCAGTATTTT. Translation: CASLPNKVGTDTQYF.

The rearrangement uses TRBV9 and TRBJ1-4; 9 bases agree with TRBD1. The CDR3 covers 15 residues. The V segment lost 3 bases and the J segment 3 bases; nucleotides outside the gene matches: 3. Germline V gene data show CDR1 as SGDLS and CDR2 as YYNGEE. Here the CDR3 reads CASSAGTGSNEKLFF. CDR3 nucleotide sequence: TGTGCCAGCAGCGCCGGGACAGGGTCTAATGAAAAACTGTTTTTT.

Comments on this clone: This sample also contains other DNA sequences that code for the same CDR3. The J gene is TRBJ2-3, the V gene TRBV6-2 or TRBV6-3; no firm D call. The CDR3 loop spans 12 amino acids. V lost 5 bases and J 0 bases, leaving 3 bases between the germline ends. The germline gives CDR1 MNHEY, CDR2 SVGEGT. The CDR3 DNA reads TGTGCCAGCAGTCAGAGCACAGATACGCAGTATTTT. Its protein product is CASSQSTDTQYF.

The rearrangement joins TRBV4-3 to TRBJ1-5; D perhaps matches TRBD1 (5 bases). From germline, CDR1 is LGHNA and CDR2 YSLEER. Deletions cut 1 base from V and 5 bases from J, with 12 bases between. The CDR3 covers 15 residues. DNA for the CDR3: TGCGCCAGCAGCCAAGTCTGGGGCAGTTATCAGCCCCAGCATTTT. Translating it yields CASSQVWGSYQPQHF.

This clone was recorded once. The V and J genes are TRBV18 and TRBJ1-2; D is unclear. CDR3 length: 12 amino acids. V was clipped by 5 bases and J by 4 bases, with 8 bases between them. Germline assignment: CDR1 KGHSH and CDR2 LQKENI. Here the CDR3 DNA reads TGTGCCAGCTCATCTAATAGCTATGGCTACACCTTC. This sequence encodes CASSSNSYGYTF.

The rearrangement uses TRBV7-8 and TRBJ2-1; 11 bases fit TRBD2. V lost 5 bases to trimming and J lost 4 bases; unmatched junction nucleotides: 7. The CDR3 is 16 residues long. Germline V gene data show CDR1 as SGHVS and CDR2 as FQNEAQ. CDR3 amino acids: CASSTNLAGGYNEQFF. The CDR3 DNA is TGTGCCAGCAGCACCAATCTAGCGGGGGGTTACAATGAGCAGTTCTTC.

This chain uses TRBV15 with TRBJ1-5; TRBD1 might be the D (6 bases). Germline CDR1 LNHNV, CDR2 YYDKDF (reference sequence). V lost 2 bases and J 6 bases, leaving 14 bases between the germline ends. The CDR3 is 15 amino acids. The CDR3 here is CATSRSDRKAQPQHF. The CDR3 nucleotides are TGTGCCACCAGCAGAAGTGACAGGAAAGCTCAGCCCCAGCATTTT.

The sample holds one count of this clone. The rearrangement joins TRBV5-1 to TRBJ2-7; 9 bases line up with TRBD1. V lost 3 bases to trimming and J lost 4 bases; unmatched junction nucleotides: 2. Germline V gives CDR1 SGHRS, CDR2 YFSETQ. The CDR3 has 13 residues. The CDR3 sequence is CASSYGQGYEQYF. The CDR3 DNA reads TGCGCCAGCAGCTATGGACAGGGGTACGAGCAGTACTTC.

This clone was seen only once. The V and J genes are TRBV27 and TRBJ2-7; no firm D call. The CDR3 length is 12 residues. Germline V gene sequence: CDR1 MNHEY, CDR2 SMNVEV (reference sequence). With 2 bases removed from V and 6 bases from J, the gap between germline ends came to 8 bases. The CDR3 protein is CASSLNNGEQYF. The CDR3 coding sequence is TGTGCCAGCAGTTTAAATAACGGCGAGCAGTACTTC.

A single count supports this clone. The chain couples TRBV20-1 to TRBJ2-4; D is perhaps TRBD2 (6 bases). Trimming pared 1 base from V and 12 bases from J, leaving 10 bases between. In germline, CDR1 is DFQATT, CDR2 SNEGSKA (reference sequence). This CDR3 region has 11 residues. CDR3 nucleotides: TGCAGTGCTAGAGTTGGGGGGTATCAGTACTTC. Its protein is CSARVGGYQYF.

This chain links TRBV27 with TRBJ2-2, with a weak D call TRBD1 (6 bases). Trimming cost V 6 bases and J 0 bases, with 29 bases left between them. The CDR3 covers 21 residues. Germline CDR1 and CDR2: MNHEY and SMNVEV (reference sequence). The CDR3 bases are TGTGCCAGCAGACCTCCCCCCAGTTTCTGGGGGCCGATCCCGAACACCGGGGAGCTGTTTTTT. Residues: CASRPPPSFWGPIPNTGELFF.

This sequence joins TRBV6-5 and TRBJ1-2; 10 bases agree with TRBD1. CDR3 length: 14 residues. Germline assignment: CDR1 MNHEY and CDR2 SVGAGI. V dropped 6 bases and J dropped 5; count of bases not matched to a gene: 6. The CDR3 coding sequence is TGTGCCAGCAGCCAGGACAGGGGGTTTTATGGCTACACCTTC. It codes for CASSQDRGFYGYTF.

The chain couples TRBV7-2 to TRBJ1-1; 7 bases are a match to TRBD1. Germline-derived CDR1 and CDR2 are SGHTA and FQGNSA. There are 14 residues in the CDR3. V shed 5 bases, J shed 6 bases, and the junction held 9 bases outside the gene matches. The CDR3 here is CASSPGQAVSEAFF. The CDR3 DNA follows: TGTGCCAGCAGCCCAGGACAGGCGGTGTCTGAAGCTTTCTTT.

This clone was seen only once. The chain recombines TRBV6-6 with TRBJ1-4; perhaps TRBD1 as D (6 bases). Trimming cost V 5 bases and J 5 bases, with 15 bases left between them. Germline lookup yields CDR1 MNHNY and CDR2 SVGAGI (reference sequence). The CDR3 totals 15 residues. The CDR3 sequence is CASSPYGQTNEKLFF. DNA for the CDR3: TGTGCCAGCAGTCCCTACGGACAGACGAATGAAAAACTGTTTTTT.

V and J are TRBV30 and TRBJ1-5; D is unclear. The CDR3 contains 15 residues. The V and J ends lost 4 bases and 0 bases respectively, with 13 bases between them. The germline CDR1 and CDR2 sequences are GTSNPN and SVGIG (reference sequence). CDR3 amino acids: CAWTREGYSNQPQHF. The DNA for the CDR3 is TGTGCCTGGACGCGTGAGGGTTATAGCAATCAGCCCCAGCATTTT.

The chain joins TRBV5-4 to TRBJ2-5, with TRBD2 as a possible D gene (6 bases). Germline CDR1 reads SGHNT; CDR2 reads YYREEE (reference sequence). CDR3 size: 14 residues. Trimming pared 4 bases from V and 2 bases from J, leaving 12 bases between. As DNA, the CDR3 is TGTGCCAGCAGCCGGGGGAATGAACAAGAGACCCAGTACTTC. It translates to CASSRGNEQETQYF.

The chain employs TRBV7-9 and TRBJ2-3; 9 nucleotides align to TRBD1. Germline V gives CDR1 SEHNR, CDR2 FQNEAQ (reference sequence). The CDR3 covers 15 residues. With 4 bases clipped from V and 4 bases from J, the junction kept 6 bases outside the gene matches. The CDR3 nucleotides read TGTGCCAGCAGCTCGCCAGGGACAGGGTCAGATACGCAGTATTTT. As protein: CASSSPGTGSDTQYF.

This chain links TRBV19 with TRBJ2-7; D gene unclear. The V end was cut by 1 base, the J end by 5 bases, with 12 bases between. The germline V gene encodes CDR1 LNHDA and CDR2 SQIVND (reference sequence). The CDR3 totals 14 residues. The CDR3 region is CASSIGGPSNEQYF. The DNA of the CDR3 is TGTGCCAGTAGTATAGGTGGGCCGAGCAACGAGCAGTACTTC.

The V gene is TRBV7-6, the J gene TRBJ1-1, with 7 bases matching TRBD1. CDR3 length: 15 residues. Germline V lookup: CDR1 SGHVS, CDR2 FNYEAQ. V lost 0 bases to trimming and J lost 4 bases; unmatched junction nucleotides: 5. The CDR3, as DNA: TGTGCCAGCAGCTTAGCGCAGGGGGGCAGCACTGAAGCTTTCTTT. Encoded protein: CASSLAQGGSTEAFF.

The gene calls are TRBV9 and TRBJ2-1; no reliable D call. The CDR3 covers 13 residues. Germline V gene sequence: CDR1 SGDLS, CDR2 YYNGEE. V was shortened by 0 bases and J by 6 bases, with 7 bases between the two germline ends. CDR3 nucleotide sequence: TGTGCCAGCAGCGTAGCCCCAGGCAATGAGCAGTTCTTC. Its translation is CASSVAPGNEQFF.

On this clone: One junction end disagrees with the germline gene, perhaps due to a read error. The chain recombines TRBV7-7 with TRBJ2-5; either TRBD1 or TRBD2 may supply D (5 bases each). From germline, CDR1 is SSHAT and CDR2 FNYEAQ (reference sequence). The CDR3 has 15 residues. CDR3 region: CASSLEGKGKETQYF. The CDR3 DNA reads as TGTGCTAGCAGCTTAGAGGGGAAGGGGAAAGAGACCCAGTACTTC.